What follows describes a single TCR beta chain. The germline CDR1 and CDR2 sequences are DFQATT and SNEGSKA (reference sequence). There are 11 residues in the CDR3. Deletions cut 4 bases from V and 4 bases from J, with 7 bases between. The source of the sample is a study of Graves' ophthalmopathy and Graves' hyperthyroidism. The authors amplified TCR beta CDR3 regions from RNA transcripts. An opening RT-PCR round employed HTBI primers and preceded a second-round multiplex PCR. TCRdb processed the multiplex PCR reads anew with MiXCR; each CDR3 protein has one entry. The sample includes under 60,000 distinct CDR3 sequences, less than 55% seen only once; the top ten take roughly 4.3%.

Material for sequencing was peripheral blood. This receptor was taken from an adult woman with Graves' ophthalmopathy. V is TRBV20-1 and J is TRBJ1-2; D remains unclear. The CDR3 DNA reads TGCAGTGCTATCTTCGCCTATGGCTACACCTTC. As protein: CSAIFAYGYTF.